This note documents a single TCR beta chain sequence. Its antigen is as yet unknown. Germline assignment: CDR1 LNHDA and CDR2 SQIVND (reference sequence). V shed 7 bases and J shed 4 bases, with 12 bases lying between them. The CDR3 has 13 amino acids. The data stem from a study of T cell responses to AZD1222 COVID-19 vaccine. Points from the study as a whole: Compared with day 0, the breadth and depth of the Spike-specific TCR repertoire rose significantly after two doses of AZD1222. Unmutated regions of variants are reportedly targeted by nearly half of spike-specific TCRs. The sample set comprised mostly white British donors with more females, and clonal diversity was possibly underestimated.

Produced via immunoSEQ multiplex PCR; TCRdb's table is partial and in-frame only. This sample yields approximately 190,000 clones, of which 90% to 95% are seen a single time; 9.2% belongs to the top ten. The sequences come from peripheral blood, collected on day 0 of AZD1222 vaccination. The receptor comes from an adult in good health. The genes are TRBV19 and TRBJ2-3; D remains unclear. The CDR3 here is CASMDLVADTQYF. CDR3 bases: TGTGCCAGTATGGATTTAGTGGCAGATACGCAGTATTTT.